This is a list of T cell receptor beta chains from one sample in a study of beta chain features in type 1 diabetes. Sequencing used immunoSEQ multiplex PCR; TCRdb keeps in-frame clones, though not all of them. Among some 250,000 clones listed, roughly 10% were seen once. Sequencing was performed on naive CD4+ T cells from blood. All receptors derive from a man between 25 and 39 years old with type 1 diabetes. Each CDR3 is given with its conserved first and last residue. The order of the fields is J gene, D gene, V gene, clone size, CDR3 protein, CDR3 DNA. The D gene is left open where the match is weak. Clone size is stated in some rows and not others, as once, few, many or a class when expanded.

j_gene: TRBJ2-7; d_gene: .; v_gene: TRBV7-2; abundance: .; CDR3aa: CASSLNRQGNEQYF; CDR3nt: TGTGCCAGCAGCTTAAACAGGCAAGGGAACGAGCAGTACTTC
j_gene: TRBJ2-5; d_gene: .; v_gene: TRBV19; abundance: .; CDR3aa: CATKDLTKETQYF; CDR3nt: TGTGCCACGAAGGACTTGACGAAAGAGACCCAGTACTTC
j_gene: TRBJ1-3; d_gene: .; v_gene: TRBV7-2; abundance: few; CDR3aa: CASSLDGAVSGNTIYF; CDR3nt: TGTGCCAGCAGCTTAGATGGGGCGGTCTCTGGAAACACCATATATTTT
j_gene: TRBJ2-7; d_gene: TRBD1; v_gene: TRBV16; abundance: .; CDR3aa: CASSPIVLGQGALEQYF; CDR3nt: TGTGCCAGCAGTCCAATAGTCTTGGGACAGGGGGCGCTTGAGCAGTACTTC
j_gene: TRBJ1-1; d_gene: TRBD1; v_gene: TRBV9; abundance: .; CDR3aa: CASSRTGGLRTEAFF; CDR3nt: TGTGCCAGCAGTCGGACAGGGGGTTTGAGGACTGAAGCTTTCTTT
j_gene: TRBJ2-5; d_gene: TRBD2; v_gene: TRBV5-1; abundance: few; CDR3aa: CASSYSGVQETQYF; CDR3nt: TGCGCCAGCAGCTATAGCGGGGTCCAAGAGACCCAGTACTTC
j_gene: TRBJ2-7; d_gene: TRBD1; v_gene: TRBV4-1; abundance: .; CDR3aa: CASSRQGQELRGQYF; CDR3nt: TGCGCCAGCAGCCGCCAGGGACAGGAGCTCCGGGGGCAGTACTTC
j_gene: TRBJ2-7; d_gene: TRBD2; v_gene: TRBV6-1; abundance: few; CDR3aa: CASSESGGLSYEQYF; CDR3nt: TGTGCCAGCAGTGAATCGGGAGGTCTCTCCTACGAGCAGTACTTC
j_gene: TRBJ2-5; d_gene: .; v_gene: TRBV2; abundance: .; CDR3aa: CASSELLAGETQYF; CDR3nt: TGTGCCAGCAGTGAACTCCTAGCAGGAGAGACCCAGTACTTC
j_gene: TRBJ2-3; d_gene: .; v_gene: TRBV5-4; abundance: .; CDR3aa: CASSSKAETDTQYF; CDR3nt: TGTGCCAGCAGCTCCAAGGCGGAAACAGATACGCAGTATTTT
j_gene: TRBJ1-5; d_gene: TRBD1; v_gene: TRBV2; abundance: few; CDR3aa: CASSRTGAGNQPQHF; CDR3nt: TGTGCCAGCAGCCGGACAGGGGCTGGCAATCAGCCCCAGCATTTT
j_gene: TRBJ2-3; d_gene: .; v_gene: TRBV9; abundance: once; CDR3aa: CASSVALGGNTDTQYF; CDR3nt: TGTGCCAGCAGCGTAGCCCTAGGCGGAAACACAGATACGCAGTATTTT
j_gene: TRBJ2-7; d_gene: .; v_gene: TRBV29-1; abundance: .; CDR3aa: CSVGAPSSYEQYF; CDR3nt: TGCAGCGTTGGAGCGCCTAGCTCCTACGAGCAGTACTTC
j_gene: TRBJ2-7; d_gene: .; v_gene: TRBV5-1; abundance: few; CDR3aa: CASSLVLAGNEQYF; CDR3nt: TGCGCCAGCAGCTTGGTACTAGCTGGGAACGAGCAGTACTTC
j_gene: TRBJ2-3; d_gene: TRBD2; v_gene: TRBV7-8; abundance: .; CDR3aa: CASSARTSGVADTQYF; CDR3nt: TGTGCCAGCAGTGCCCGGACTAGCGGGGTCGCAGATACGCAGTATTTT
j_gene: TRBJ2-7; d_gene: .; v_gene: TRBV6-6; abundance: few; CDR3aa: CASSKTVSYEQYF; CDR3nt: TGTGCCAGCAGTAAGACTGTCTCCTACGAGCAGTACTTC
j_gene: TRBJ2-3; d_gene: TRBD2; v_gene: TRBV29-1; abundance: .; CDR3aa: CSVEVRTSGGWDTQYF; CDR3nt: TGCAGCGTTGAAGTCAGGACTAGCGGGGGGTGGGATACGCAGTATTTT
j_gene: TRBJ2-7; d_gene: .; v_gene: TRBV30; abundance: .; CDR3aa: CAWATGNSYEQYF; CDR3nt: TGTGCCTGGGCTACAGGGAACTCCTACGAGCAGTACTTC
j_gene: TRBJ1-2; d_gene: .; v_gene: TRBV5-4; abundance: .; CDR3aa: CASSRDLGSYGYTF; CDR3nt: TGTGCCAGCAGCCGGGACCTCGGGAGCTATGGCTACACCTTC
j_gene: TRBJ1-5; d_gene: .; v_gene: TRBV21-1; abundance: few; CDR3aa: CARTGESNQPQHF; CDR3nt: TGTGCCAGGACAGGGGAAAGCAATCAGCCCCAGCATTTT
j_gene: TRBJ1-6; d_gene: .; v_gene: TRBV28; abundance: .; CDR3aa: CASRQGNNSPLHF; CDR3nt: TGTGCCAGTCGGCAGGGTAATAATTCACCCCTCCACTTT
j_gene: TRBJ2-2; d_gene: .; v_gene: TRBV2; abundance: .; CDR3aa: CASSEAGGRTGELFF; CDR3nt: TGTGCCAGCAGTGAAGCGGGGGGGCGTACCGGGGAGCTGTTTTTT
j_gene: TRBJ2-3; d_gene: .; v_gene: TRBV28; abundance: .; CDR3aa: CASSFDSATDTQYF; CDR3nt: TGTGCCAGCAGTTTCGACAGTGCCACAGATACGCAGTATTTT
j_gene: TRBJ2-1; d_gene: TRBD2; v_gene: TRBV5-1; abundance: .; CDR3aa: CASSRLAGNNEQFF; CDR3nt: TGCGCCAGCTCTCGACTAGCGGGGAACAATGAGCAGTTCTTC
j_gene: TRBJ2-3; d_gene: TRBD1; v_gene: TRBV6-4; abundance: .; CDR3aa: CASSDTGGADTQYF; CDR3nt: TGTGCCAGCAGTGACACAGGGGGCGCAGATACGCAGTATTTT
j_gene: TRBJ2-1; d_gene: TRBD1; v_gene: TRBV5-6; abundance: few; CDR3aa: CASSSGQGLREQFF; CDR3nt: TGTGCCAGCAGCTCCGGACAGGGGCTGCGGGAGCAGTTCTTC
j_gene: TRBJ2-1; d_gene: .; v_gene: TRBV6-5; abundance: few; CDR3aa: CASRKIQGAHEQFF; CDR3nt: TGTGCCAGCAGAAAGATTCAGGGTGCCCATGAGCAGTTCTTC
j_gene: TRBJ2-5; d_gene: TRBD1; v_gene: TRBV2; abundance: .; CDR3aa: CASNRDRAGETQYF; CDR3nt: TGTGCCAGCAACCGGGACAGGGCAGGGGAGACCCAGTACTTC
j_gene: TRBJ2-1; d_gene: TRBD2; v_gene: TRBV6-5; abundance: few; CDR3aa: CASSLRLAGYNEQFF; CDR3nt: TGTGCCAGCAGTCTCCGACTAGCGGGTTACAATGAGCAGTTCTTC
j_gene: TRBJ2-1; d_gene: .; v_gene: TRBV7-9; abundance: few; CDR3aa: CASSLAGRGLKYEQFF; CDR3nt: TGTGCCAGCAGCTTAGCGGGCAGGGGTTTGAAGTATGAGCAGTTCTTC
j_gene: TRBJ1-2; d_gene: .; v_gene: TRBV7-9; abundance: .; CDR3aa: CASSPTGNYGYTF; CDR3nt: TGTGCCAGCAGCCCTACAGGGAACTATGGCTACACCTTC
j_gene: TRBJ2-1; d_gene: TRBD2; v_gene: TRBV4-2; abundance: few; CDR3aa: CASSPDAGGAYNEQFF; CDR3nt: TGTGCCAGCAGCCCCGACGCGGGGGGGGCCTACAATGAGCAGTTCTTC
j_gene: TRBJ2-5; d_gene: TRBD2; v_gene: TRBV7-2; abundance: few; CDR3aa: CASSGTSGVQETQYF; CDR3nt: TGTGCCAGCAGCGGGACTAGCGGGGTTCAAGAGACCCAGTACTTC
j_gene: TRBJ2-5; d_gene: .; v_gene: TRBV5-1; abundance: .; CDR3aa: CASSSQRETQYF; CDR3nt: TGCGCCAGCAGCTCTCAACGGGAGACCCAGTACTTC
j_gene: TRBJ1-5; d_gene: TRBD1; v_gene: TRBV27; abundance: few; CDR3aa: CASSLDATGGNQPQHF; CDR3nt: TGTGCCAGCAGTTTAGATGCGACAGGGGGCAATCAGCCCCAGCATTTT
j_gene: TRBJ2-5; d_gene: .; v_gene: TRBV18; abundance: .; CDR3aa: CASSSRSDETQYF; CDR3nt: TGTGCCAGCTCCTCTAGGTCTGACGAGACCCAGTACTTC
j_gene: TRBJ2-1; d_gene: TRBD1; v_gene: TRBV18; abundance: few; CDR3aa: CASSQGQGRNEQFF; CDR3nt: TGTGCCAGCTCCCAAGGACAGGGGAGAAATGAGCAGTTCTTC
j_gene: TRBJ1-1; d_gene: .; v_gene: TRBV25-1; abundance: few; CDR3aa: CASRAGNQNLEAFF; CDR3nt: TGTGCCAGCAGGGCAGGGAACCAAAACCTTGAAGCTTTCTTT
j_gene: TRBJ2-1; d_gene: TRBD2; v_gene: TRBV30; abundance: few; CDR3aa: CAGKPGLALNEQFF; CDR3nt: TGTGCCGGAAAGCCGGGACTAGCTCTCAATGAGCAGTTCTTC
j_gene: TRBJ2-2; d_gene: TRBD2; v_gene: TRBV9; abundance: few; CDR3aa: CASSPSGGATTGELFF; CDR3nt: TGTGCCAGCAGCCCTAGCGGGGGGGCCACCACCGGGGAGCTGTTTTTT
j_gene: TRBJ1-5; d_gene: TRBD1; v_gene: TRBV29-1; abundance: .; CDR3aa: CSAGTGNQPQHF; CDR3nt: TGCAGCGCGGGGACAGGGAATCAGCCCCAGCATTTT
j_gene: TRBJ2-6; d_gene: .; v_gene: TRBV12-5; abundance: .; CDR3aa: CASGLGASGANVLTF; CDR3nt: TGTGCTAGTGGTTTGGGGGCCTCTGGGGCCAACGTCCTGACTTTC
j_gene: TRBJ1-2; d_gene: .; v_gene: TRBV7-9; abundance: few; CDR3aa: CASSIRPTGDYGYTF; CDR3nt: TGTGCCAGCAGCATCCGCCCCACCGGGGACTATGGCTACACCTTC
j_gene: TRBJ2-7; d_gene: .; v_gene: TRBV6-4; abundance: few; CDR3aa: CASSDSPGNEQYF; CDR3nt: TGTGCCAGCAGTGACTCTCCAGGGAACGAGCAGTACTTC
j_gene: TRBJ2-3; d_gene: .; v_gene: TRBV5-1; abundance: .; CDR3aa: CASSLSTSTDTQYF; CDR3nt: TGCGCCAGCAGCTTGTCCACTAGCACAGATACGCAGTATTTT
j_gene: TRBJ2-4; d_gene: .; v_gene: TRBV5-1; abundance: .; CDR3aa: CASSPVTGTNIQYF; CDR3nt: TGCGCCAGCAGTCCCGTGACAGGTACAAACATTCAGTACTTC
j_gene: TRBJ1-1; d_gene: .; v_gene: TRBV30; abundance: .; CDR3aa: CASGHLNTEAFF; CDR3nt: TGTGCCTCGGGACACCTGAACACTGAAGCTTTCTTT
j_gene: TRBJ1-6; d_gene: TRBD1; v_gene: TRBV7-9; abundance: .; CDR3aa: CASSRVGQGVGALHF; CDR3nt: TGTGCCAGCAGTCGCGTTGGACAGGGCGTAGGGGCCCTCCACTTT
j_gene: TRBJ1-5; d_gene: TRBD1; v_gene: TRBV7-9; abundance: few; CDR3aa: CASSQPTGDNQPQHF; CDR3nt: TGTGCCAGCAGCCAACCAACAGGGGACAATCAGCCCCAGCATTTT
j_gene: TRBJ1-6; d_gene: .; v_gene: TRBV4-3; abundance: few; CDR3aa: CASSQLQTSNSPLHF; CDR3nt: TGCGCCAGCAGCCAACTACAGACCTCTAATTCACCCCTCCACTTT
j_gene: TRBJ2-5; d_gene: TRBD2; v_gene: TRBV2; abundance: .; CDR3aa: CASSEGPAGKVETQYF; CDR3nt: TGTGCCAGCAGTGAGGGCCCAGCGGGGAAGGTGGAGACCCAGTACTTC
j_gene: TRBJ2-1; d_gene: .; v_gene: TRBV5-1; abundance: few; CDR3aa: CASSLGQYNEQFF; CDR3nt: TGCGCCAGCAGCTTGGGCCAGTACAATGAGCAGTTCTTC
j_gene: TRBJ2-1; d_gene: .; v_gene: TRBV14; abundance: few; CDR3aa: CASSQNYEQFF; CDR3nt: TGTGCCAGCAGCCAGAACTATGAGCAGTTCTTC
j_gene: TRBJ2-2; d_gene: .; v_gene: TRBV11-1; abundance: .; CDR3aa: CASSSTGSRNTGELFF; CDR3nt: TGTGCCAGCAGCTCAACAGGGTCGCGGAACACCGGGGAGCTGTTTTTT
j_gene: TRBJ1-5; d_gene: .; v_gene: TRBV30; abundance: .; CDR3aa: CAWSRDSNQPQHF; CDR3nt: TGTGCCTGGAGCCGAGATAGCAATCAGCCCCAGCATTTT
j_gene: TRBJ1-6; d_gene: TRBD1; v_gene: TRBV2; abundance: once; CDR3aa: CASSAGQGGSPLHF; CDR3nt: TGTGCCAGCAGCGCGGGACAGGGAGGATCACCCCTCCACTTT
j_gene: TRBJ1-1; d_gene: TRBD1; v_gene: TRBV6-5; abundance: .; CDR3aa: CASTSQGRGATEAFF; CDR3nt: TGTGCCAGCACATCCCAGGGCAGGGGGGCTACTGAAGCTTTCTTT